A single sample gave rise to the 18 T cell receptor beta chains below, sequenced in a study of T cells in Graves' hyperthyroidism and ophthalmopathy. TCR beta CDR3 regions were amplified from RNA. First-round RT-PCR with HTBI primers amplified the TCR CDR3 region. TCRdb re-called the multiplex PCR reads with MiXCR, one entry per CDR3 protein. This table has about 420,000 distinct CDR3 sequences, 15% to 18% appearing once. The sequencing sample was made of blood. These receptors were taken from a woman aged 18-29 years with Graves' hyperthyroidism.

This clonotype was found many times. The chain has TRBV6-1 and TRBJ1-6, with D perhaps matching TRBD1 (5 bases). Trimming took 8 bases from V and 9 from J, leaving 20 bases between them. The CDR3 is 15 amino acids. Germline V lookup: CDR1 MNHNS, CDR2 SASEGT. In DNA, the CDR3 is TGTGCCAGCTACGCTAGATCCGGGGGGTTTTCACCCCTCCACTTT. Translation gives CASYARSGGFSPLHF.

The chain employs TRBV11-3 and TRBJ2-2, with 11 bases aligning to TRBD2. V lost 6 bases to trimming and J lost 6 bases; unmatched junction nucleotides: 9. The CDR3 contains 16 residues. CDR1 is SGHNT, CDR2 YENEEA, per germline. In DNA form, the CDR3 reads TGTGCCAGCAGACTACTAGCGGGAGATAGGTCCGGGGAGCTGTTTTTT. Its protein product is CASRLLAGDRSGELFF.

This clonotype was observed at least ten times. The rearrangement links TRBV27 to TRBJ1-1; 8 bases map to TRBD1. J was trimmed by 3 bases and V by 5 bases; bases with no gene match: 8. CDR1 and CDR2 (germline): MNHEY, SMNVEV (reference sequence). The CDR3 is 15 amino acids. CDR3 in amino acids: CASSPFQGAHTEAFF. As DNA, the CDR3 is TGTGCCAGCAGTCCCTTCCAGGGGGCTCACACTGAAGCTTTCTTT.

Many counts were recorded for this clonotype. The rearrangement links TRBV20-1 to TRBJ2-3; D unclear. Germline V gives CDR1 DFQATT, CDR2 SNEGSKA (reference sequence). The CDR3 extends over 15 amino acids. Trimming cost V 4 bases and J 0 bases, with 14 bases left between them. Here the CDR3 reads CSATPGGPSTDTQYF. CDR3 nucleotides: TGCAGTGCTACCCCCGGCGGACCTAGCACAGATACGCAGTATTTT.

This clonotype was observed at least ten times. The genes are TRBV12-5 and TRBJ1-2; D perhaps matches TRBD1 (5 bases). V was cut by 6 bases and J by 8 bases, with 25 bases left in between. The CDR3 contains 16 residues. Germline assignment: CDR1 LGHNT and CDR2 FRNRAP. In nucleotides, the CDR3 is TGTGCTAGTGGAACCACCCCCGGGGCATATATGGGCGGCTACACCTTC. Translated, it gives CASGTTPGAYMGGYTF.

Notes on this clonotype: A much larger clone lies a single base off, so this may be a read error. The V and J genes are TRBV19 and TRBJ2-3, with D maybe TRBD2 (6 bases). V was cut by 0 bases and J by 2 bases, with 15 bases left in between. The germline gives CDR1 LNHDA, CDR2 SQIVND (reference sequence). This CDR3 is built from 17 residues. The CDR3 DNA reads TGTGCCAGTAGTATAGATGTTGGCGGGACTCACACAGATACGCAGTATTTT. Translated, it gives CASSIDVGGTHTDTQYF.

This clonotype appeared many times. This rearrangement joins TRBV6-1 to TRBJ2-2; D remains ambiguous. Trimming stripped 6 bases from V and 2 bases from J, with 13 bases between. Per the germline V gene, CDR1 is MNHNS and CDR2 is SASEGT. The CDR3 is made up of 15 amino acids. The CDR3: CASRPGQSNTGELFF. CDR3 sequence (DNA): TGTGCCAGCAGACCCGGGCAGAGTAACACCGGGGAGCTGTTTTTT.

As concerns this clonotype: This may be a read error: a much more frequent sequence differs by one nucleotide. The CDR3 region has the DNA TGTGCCAGCAGTGAACTGTGGACTAGAATCCCAAACAATGAGCAGTTCTTC. Protein sequence: CASSELWTRIPNNEQFF. This rearrangement joins TRBV6-1 to TRBJ2-1, with 7 bases fitting TRBD2. This CDR3 is 17 amino acids long. After removal of 2 bases from V and 5 bases from J, the junction contained 12 bases not matched to a gene. Germline V CDR1 and CDR2: MNHNS, SASEGT.

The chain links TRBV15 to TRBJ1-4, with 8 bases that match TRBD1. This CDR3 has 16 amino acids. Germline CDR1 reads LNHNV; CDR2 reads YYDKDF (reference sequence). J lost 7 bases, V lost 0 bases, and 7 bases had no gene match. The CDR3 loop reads CATSRDGSQGAEKLFF. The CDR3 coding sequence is TGTGCCACCAGCAGAGATGGGTCGCAGGGGGCTGAAAAACTGTTTTTT.

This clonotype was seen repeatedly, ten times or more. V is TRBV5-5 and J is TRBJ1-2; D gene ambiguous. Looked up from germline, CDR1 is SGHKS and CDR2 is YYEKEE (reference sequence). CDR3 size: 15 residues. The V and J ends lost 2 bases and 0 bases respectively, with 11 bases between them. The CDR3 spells CASSFDEAPNYGYTF. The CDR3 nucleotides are TGTGCCAGCAGCTTCGACGAGGCTCCTAACTATGGCTACACCTTC.

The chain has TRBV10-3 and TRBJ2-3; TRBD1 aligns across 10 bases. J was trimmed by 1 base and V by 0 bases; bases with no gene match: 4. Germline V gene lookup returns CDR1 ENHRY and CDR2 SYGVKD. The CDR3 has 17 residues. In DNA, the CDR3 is TGTGCCATCAGTGAGTCGAGACAGGGGGCTGGCACAGATACGCAGTATTTT. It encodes CAISESRQGAGTDTQYF.

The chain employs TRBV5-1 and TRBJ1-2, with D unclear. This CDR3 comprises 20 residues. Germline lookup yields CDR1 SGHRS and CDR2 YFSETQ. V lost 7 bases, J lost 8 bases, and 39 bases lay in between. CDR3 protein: CASRRHLPTPSMGGMWGYTF. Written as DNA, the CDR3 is TGCGCCAGCCGGCGACACCTCCCTACTCCCTCAATGGGAGGTATGTGGGGCTACACCTTC.

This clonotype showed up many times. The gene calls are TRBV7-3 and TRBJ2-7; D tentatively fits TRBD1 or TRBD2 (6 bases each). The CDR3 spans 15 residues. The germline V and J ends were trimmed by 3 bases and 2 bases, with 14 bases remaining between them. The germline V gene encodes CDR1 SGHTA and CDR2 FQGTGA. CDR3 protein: CASSFGRDTPYEQYF. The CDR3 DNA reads TGTGCCAGCAGCTTTGGGCGGGACACCCCCTACGAGCAGTACTTC.

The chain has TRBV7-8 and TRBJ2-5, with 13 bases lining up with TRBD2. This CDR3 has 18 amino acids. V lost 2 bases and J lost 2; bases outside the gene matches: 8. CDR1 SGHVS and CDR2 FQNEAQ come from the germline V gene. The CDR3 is CASSLTPGLAGLQETQYF. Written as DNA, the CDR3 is TGTGCCAGCAGCTTAACTCCGGGACTAGCGGGACTACAAGAGACCCAGTACTTC. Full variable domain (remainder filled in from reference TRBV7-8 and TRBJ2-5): GAGVSQSPRYKVAKRGQDVALRCDPISGHVSLFWYQQALGQGPEFLTYFQNEAQLDKSGLPSDRFFAERPEGSVSTLKIQRTQQEDSAVYLCASSLTPGLAGLQETQYFGPGTRLLVL.

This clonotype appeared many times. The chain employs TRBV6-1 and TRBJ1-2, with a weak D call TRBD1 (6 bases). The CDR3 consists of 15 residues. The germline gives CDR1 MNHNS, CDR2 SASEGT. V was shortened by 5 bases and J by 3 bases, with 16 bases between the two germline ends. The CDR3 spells CASSIRGYGDYGYTF. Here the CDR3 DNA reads TGTGCCAGCAGTATCAGGGGCTATGGGGACTATGGCTACACCTTC.

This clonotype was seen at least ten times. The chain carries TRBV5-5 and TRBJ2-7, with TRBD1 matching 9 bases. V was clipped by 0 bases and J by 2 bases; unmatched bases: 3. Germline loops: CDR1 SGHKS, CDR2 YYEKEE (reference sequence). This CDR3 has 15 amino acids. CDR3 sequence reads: CASSLVGQGPYEQYF. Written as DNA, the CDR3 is TGTGCCAGCAGCTTGGTGGGACAGGGTCCCTACGAGCAGTACTTC.

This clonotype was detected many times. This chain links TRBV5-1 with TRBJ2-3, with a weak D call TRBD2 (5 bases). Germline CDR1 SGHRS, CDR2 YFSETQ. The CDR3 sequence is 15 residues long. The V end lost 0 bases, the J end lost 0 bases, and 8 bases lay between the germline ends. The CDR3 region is CASSLALASTDTQYF. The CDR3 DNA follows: TGCGCCAGCAGCTTGGCTCTAGCTAGCACAGATACGCAGTATTTT.

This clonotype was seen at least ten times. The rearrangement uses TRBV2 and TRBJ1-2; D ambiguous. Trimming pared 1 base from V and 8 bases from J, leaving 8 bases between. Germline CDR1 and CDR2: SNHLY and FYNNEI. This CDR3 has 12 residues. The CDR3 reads CASSEGPWGYTF. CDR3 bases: TGTGCCAGCAGTGAAGGCCCTTGGGGCTACACCTTC.